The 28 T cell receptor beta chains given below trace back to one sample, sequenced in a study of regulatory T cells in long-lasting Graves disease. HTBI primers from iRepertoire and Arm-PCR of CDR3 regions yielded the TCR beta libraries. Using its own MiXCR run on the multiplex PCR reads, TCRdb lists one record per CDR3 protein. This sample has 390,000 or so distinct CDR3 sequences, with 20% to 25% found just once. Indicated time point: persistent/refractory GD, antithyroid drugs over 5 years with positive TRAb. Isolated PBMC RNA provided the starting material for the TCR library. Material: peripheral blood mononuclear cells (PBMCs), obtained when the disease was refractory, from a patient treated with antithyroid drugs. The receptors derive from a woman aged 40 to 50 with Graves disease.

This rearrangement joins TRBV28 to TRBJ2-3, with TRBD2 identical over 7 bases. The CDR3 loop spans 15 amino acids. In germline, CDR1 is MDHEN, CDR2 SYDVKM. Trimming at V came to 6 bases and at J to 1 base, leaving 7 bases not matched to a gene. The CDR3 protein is CASSLSGEGTDTQYF. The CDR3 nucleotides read TGTGCCAGCAGCTTGAGCGGGGAAGGCACAGATACGCAGTATTTT.

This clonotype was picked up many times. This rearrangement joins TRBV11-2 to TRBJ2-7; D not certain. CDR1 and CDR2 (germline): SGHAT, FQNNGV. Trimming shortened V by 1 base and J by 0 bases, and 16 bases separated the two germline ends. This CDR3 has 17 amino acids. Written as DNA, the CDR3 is TGTGCCAGCAGCTTAGCTTATCGGGCAGCGAGCTCCTACGAGCAGTACTTC. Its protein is CASSLAYRAASSYEQYF.

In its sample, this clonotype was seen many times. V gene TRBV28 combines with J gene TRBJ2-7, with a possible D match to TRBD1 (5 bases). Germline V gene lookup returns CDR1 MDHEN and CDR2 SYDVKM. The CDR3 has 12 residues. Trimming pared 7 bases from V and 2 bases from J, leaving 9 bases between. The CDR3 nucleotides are TGTGCCAGCATAACAGGTACCTACGAGCAGTACTTC. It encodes CASITGTYEQYF.

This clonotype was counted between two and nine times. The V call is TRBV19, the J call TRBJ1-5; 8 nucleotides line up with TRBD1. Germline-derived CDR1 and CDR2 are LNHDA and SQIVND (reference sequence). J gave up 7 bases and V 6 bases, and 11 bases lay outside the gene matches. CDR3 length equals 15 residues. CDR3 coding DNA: TGTGCCAGTAGCCTGACCTCAGGGGGCAGGCAGCCCCAGCATTTT. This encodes CASSLTSGGRQPQHF.

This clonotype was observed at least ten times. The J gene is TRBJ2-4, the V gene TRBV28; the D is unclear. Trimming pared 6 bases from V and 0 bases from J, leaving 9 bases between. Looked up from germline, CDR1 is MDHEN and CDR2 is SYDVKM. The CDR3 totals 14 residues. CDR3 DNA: TGTGCCAGCAGCAACCTAAAAGCCAAAAACATTCAGTACTTC. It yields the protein CASSNLKAKNIQYF. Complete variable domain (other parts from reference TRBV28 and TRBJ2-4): DVKVTQSSRYLVKRTGEKVFLECVQDMDHENMFWYRQDPGLGLRLIYFSYDVKMKEKGDIPEGYSVSREKKERFSLILESASTNQTSMYLCASSNLKAKNIQYFGAGTRLSVL.

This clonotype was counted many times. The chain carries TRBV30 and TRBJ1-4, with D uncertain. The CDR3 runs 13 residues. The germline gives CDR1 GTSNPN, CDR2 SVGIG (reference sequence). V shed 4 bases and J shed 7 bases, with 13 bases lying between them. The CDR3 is CAWTPTHGEKLFF. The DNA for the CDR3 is TGTGCCTGGACCCCGACCCATGGTGAAAAACTGTTTTTT.

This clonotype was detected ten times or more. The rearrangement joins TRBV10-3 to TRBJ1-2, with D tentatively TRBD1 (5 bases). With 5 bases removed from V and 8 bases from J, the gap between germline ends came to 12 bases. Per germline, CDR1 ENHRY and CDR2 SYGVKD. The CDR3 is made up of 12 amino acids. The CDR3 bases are TGTGCCATCAGTCCGGGACGAAAAGGCTACACCTTC. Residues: CAISPGRKGYTF.

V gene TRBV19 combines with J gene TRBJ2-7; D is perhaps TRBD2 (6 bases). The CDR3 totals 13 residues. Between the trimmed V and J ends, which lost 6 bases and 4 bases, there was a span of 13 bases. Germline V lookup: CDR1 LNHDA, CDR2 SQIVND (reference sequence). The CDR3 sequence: CASSPGVQYEQYF. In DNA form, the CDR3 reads TGTGCCAGTAGCCCGGGAGTGCAGTACGAGCAGTACTTC.

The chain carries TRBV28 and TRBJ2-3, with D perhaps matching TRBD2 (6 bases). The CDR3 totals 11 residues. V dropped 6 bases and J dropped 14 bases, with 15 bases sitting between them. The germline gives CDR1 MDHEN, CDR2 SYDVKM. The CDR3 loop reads CASSPAGLRYF. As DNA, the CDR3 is TGTGCCAGCAGCCCGGCGGGACTGAGGTATTTT.

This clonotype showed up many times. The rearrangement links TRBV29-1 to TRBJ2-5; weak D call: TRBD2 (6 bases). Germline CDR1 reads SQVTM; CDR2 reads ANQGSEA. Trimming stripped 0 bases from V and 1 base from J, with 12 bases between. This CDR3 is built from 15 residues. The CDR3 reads CSVEDLGLIQETQYF. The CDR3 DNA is TGCAGCGTTGAAGATCTGGGACTCATCCAAGAGACCCAGTACTTC. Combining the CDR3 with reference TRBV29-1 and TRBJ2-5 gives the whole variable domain SAVISQKPSRDICQRGTSLTIQCQVDSQVTMMFWYRQQPGQSLTLIATANQGSEATYESGFVIDKFPISRPNLTFSTLTVSNMSPEDSSIYLCSVEDLGLIQETQYFGPGTRLLVL.

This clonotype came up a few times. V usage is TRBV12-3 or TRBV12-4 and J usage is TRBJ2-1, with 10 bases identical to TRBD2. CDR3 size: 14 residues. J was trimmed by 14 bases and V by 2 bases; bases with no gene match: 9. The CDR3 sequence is CASSLTRSGRAEFF. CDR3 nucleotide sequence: TGTGCCAGCAGTTTAACTAGGAGCGGGAGGGCGGAGTTCTTC.

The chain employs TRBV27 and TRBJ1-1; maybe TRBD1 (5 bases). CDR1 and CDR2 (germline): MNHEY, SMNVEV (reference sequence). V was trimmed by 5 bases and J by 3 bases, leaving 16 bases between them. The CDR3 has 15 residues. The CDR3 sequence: CASSKNWGADTEAFF. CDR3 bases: TGTGCCAGCAGTAAGAATTGGGGCGCGGACACTGAAGCTTTCTTT.

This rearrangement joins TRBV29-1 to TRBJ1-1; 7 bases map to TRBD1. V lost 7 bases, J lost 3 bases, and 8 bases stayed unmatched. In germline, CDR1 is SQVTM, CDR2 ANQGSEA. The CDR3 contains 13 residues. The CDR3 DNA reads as TGCAGCGCCGCGGGACAGAGAGACACTGAAGCTTTCTTT. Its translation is CSAAGQRDTEAFF.

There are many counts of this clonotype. The CDR3 region is CASSLLRSEQYF. As DNA, the CDR3 is TGTGCCAGCAGTTTACTAAGGAGCGAGCAGTACTTC. The rearrangement links TRBV28 to TRBJ2-7; D gene unclear. Germline V CDR1 and CDR2: MDHEN, SYDVKM. Trimming stripped 2 bases from V and 6 bases from J, with 8 bases between. CDR3 size: 12 residues. Complete variable domain (other parts from reference TRBV28 and TRBJ2-7): DVKVTQSSRYLVKRTGEKVFLECVQDMDHENMFWYRQDPGLGLRLIYFSYDVKMKEKGDIPEGYSVSREKKERFSLILESASTNQTSMYLCASSLLRSEQYFGPGTRLTVT.

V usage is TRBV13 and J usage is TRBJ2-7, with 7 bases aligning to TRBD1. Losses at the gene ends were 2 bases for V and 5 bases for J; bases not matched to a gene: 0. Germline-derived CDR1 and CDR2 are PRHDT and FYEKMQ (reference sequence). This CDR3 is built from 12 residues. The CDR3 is CASSLRGHEQYF. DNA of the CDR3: TGTGCCAGCAGCTTAAGGGGGCACGAGCAGTACTTC.

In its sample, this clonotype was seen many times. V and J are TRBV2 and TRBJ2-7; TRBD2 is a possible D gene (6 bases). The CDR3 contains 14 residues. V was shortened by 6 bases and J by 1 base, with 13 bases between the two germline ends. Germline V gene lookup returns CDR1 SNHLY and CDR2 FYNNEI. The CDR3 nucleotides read TGTGCCAGCAGGGCGGGAAGATTATCCTACGAGCAGTACTTC. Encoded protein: CASRAGRLSYEQYF.

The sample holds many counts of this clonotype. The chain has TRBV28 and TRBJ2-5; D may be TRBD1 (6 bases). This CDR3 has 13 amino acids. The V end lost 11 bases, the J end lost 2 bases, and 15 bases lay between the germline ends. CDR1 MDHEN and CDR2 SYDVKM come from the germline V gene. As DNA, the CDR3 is TGTGCCTTAAGACCGACAGGTCAAGAGACCCAGTACTTC. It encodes CALRPTGQETQYF.

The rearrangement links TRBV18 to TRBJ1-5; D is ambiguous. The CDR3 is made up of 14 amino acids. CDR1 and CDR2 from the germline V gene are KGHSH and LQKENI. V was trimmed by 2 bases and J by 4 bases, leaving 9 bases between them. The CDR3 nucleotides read TGTGCCAGCTCACCAGGGGTGGAAAATCAGCCCCAGCATTTT. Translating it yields CASSPGVENQPQHF.

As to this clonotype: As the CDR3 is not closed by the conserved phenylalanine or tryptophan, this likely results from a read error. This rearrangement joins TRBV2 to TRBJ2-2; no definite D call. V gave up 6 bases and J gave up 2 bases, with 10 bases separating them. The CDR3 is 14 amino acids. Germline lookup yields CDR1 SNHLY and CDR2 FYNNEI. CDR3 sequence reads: CASSPRFNTGELFS. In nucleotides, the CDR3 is TGTGCCAGCAGCCCCCGGTTTAACACCGGGGAGCTGTTTTCT.

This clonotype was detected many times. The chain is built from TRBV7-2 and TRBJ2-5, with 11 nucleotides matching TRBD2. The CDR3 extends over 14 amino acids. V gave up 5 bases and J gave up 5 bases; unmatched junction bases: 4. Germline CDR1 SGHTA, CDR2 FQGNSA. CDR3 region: CASSELAGDETQYF. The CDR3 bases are TGTGCCAGCAGCGAACTAGCGGGAGATGAGACCCAGTACTTC.

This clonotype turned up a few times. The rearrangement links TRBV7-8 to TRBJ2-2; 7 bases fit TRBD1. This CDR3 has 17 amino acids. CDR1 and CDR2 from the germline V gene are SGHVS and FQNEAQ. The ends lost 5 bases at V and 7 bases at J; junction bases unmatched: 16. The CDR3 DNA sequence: TGTGCCAGCAGCACAAGGACAGGTCAGAGGGACGGCGGGGAGCTGTTTTTT. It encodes CASSTRTGQRDGGELFF.

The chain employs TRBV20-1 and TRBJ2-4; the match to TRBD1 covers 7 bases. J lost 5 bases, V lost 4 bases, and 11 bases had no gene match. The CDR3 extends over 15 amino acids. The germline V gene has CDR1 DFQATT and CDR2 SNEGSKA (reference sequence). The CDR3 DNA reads TGCAGTGCTAATCCCCTAGACAGGGCTCAAAACATTCAGTACTTC. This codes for CSANPLDRAQNIQYF.

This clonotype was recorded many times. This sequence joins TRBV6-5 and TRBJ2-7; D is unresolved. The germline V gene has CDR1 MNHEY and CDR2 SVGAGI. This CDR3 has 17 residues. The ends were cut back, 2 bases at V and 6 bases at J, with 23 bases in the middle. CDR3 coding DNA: TGTGCCAGCAGTTACGGCGAAGGGATCAGCGTCAATGGCGAGCAGTACTTC. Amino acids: CASSYGEGISVNGEQYF.

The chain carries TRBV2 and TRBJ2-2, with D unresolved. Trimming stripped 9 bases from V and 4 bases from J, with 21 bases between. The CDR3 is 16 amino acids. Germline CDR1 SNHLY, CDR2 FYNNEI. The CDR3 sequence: CARQQLRTLGTGELFF. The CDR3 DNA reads TGTGCCAGGCAACAATTGCGGACGCTTGGCACCGGGGAGCTGTTTTTT.

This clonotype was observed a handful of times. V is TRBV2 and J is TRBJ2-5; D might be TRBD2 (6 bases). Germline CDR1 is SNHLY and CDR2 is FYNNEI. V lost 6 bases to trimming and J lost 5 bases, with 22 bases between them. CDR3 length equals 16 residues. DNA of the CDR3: TGTGCCAGCAGCCTAACGGGACTTCAAGAGAGGGAGACCCAGTACTTC. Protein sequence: CASSLTGLQERETQYF. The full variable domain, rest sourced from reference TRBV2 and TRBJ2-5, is EPEVTQTPSHQVTQMGQEVILRCVPISNHLYFYWYRQILGQKVEFLVSFYNNEISEKSEIFDDQFSVERPDGSNFTLKIRSTKLEDSAMYFCASSLTGLQERETQYFGPGTRLLVL.

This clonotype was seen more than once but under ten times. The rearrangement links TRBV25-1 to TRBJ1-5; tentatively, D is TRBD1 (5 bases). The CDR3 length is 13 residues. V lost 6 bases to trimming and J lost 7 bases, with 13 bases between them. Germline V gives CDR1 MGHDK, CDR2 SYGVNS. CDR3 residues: CASSQGDHQPQHF. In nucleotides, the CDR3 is TGTGCCAGCAGCCAGGGTGATCACCAGCCCCAGCATTTT.

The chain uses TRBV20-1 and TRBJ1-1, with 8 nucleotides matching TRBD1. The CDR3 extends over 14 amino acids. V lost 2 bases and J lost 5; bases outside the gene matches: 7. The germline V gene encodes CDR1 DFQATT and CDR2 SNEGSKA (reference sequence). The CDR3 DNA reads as TGCAGTGCTAGATTTCCAGGGGGCCGGACTGAAGCTTTCTTT. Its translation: CSARFPGGRTEAFF.

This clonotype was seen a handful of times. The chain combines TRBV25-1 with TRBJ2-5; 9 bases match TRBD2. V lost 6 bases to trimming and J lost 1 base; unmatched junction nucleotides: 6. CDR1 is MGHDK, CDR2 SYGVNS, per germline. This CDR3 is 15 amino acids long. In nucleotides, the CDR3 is TGTGCCAGCAGGGCAGCTAGCGGGGCCCAAGAGACCCAGTACTTC. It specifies CASRAASGAQETQYF. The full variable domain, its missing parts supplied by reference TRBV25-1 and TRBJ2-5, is EADIYQTPRYLVIGTGKKITLECSQTMGHDKMYWYQQDPGMELHLIHYSYGVNSTEKGDLSSESTVSRIRTEHFPLTLESARPSHTSQYLCASRAASGAQETQYFGPGTRLLVL.